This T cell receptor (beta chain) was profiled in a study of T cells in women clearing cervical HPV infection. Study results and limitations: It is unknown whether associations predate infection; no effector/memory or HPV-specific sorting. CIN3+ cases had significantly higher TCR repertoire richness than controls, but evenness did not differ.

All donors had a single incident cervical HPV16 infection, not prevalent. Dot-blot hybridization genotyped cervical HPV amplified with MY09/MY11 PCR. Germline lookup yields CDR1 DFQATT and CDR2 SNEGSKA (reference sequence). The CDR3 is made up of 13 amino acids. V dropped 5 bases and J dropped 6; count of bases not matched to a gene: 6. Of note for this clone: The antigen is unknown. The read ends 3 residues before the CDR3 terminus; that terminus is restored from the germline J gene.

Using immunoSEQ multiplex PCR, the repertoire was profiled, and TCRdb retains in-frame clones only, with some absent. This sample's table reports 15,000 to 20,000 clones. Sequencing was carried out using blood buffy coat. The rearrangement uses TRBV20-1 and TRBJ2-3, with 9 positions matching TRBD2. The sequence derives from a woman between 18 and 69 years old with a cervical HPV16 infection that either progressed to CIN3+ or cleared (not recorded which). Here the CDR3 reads CSARGGGADTQYF. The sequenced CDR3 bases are TGCAGTGCTCGTGGCGGGGGGGCGGATACG.